This entry is about one TCR beta chain. There are 16 residues in the CDR3. Germline CDR1 and CDR2: SGDLS and YYNGEE. The V and J ends lost 2 bases and 2 bases, in that order; junction bases with no gene match: 6. This sample was taken from a study of cytomegalovirus exposure and HLA in healthy donors. Primers for the PCR totalled 60 Vbeta and 13 Jbeta. Profiling relied on immunoSEQ multiplex PCR, and the TCRdb table lists in-frame clones only, not all of them. Among approximately 69,000 clones listed, 65% to 70% were seen once. The chain has TRBV9 and TRBJ2-2; 7 bases match TRBD2. The sequencing sample was made of PBMCs. The sequence was obtained from a man between 35 and 55 years old in good health and CMV-seropositive. CDR3 nucleotide sequence: TGTGCCAGCAGCGTCTCAGCGGGGTCCAACACCGGGGAGCTGTTTTTT. Its protein product is CASSVSAGSNTGELFF.